This is a list of T cell receptor beta chains from one sample in a study of blood T cell dynamics during melanoma immunotherapy. Data came from immunoSEQ multiplex PCR; TCRdb stores just in-frame clones and leaves some out. This sample has 9,900 or so clones, with approximately 84% found just once. Sequencing used blood, obtained from a patient treated with checkpoint blockade. Receptors were obtained from a human donor with melanoma. Both conserved end residues are trimmed from each CDR3. Clone sizes are given selectively: once, few, many, or a class where the clone is expanded.

-,TRBV13,ASSLGVQGAVGYT
once,TRBV9,ASSPRQGDSPLH
-,TRBV2,ASSPNRDEQF
-,TRBV7-9,ASSLFTGDYGYT
once,TRBV19,ASSSRDSSGNTIY
-,TRBV7-6,ASSLDGGGDEQF
-,TRBV21-1,ASSKGTTQETQY
few,TRBV19,ASGGRVSQPQH
once,TRBV7-2,ASSVTGTGNTIY
-,TRBV27,ASSLTGAGEQF
-,TRBV6-4,ASSDSGGGADTQY
-,TRBV30,ASPRGQLIYGYT